These T cell receptor beta chains were read from a single sample in a study of blood T cell repertoires in COVID-19. Sequenced by immunoSEQ multiplex PCR; TCRdb stores in-frame clones only, minus some. The sample has roughly 73,000 clones, more than 85% seen once; the top ten hold 3.9%. Material: peripheral blood. Source of these receptors: a man in his sixties or seventies with active COVID-19. CDR3s include the opening cysteine and the closing phenylalanine or tryptophan.

>TRBV19|TRBJ2-7
CASSIAPGQGIDEQYF
>TRBV5-6|TRBJ2-2
CASSLTRMNTGELFF
>TRBV11-2|TRBJ1-2
CASSAPAGTGGYGYTF
>TRBV5-5|TRBJ2-5
CASSLTGTGASQYF
>TRBV7-2|TRBJ2-7
CASSGGTGGPLQQYF
>TRBV12-3/TRBV12-4|TRBJ2-7
CASSFGPVEQYF
>TRBV5-1|TRBJ2-1
CASSQTGPHEQFF
>TRBV24-1|TRBJ2-7
CATSDGTSGAYEQYF
>TRBV11-1|TRBJ2-5
CASSLGATQETQYF
>TRBV19|TRBJ2-3
CASTPRLAGGRDTQYF
>TRBV15|TRBJ2-3
CATSRVGGRPTTDTQYF
>TRBV28|TRBJ1-5
CASSSGGHQPQHF
>TRBV11-3|TRBJ1-4
CASSPGGGRTNEKLFF
>TRBV9|TRBJ2-7
CASSPSGRAAYEQYF
>TRBV2|TRBJ1-2
CASSAATGRGNYGYTF
>TRBV13|TRBJ1-2
CASSTGYGYTF
>TRBV6-1|TRBJ2-2
CASSEGRTGQELFF
>TRBV28|TRBJ1-2
CASSPPQGNYGYTF
>TRBV19|TRBJ2-1
CASERGLGEQFF
>TRBV15|TRBJ2-3
CATSRGGRGTDTQYF
>TRBV24-1|TRBJ2-1
CATSGPLNEQFF
>TRBV7-2|TRBJ2-7
CASTGGGRGTYEQYF
>TRBV3-1/TRBV3-2|TRBJ1-4
CASSQGGRGGEKLFF
>TRBV4-3|TRBJ2-7
CASSQDRQALDEQYF
>TRBV4-3|TRBJ2-1
CASSQGLAGGDEQFF
>TRBV6-1|TRBJ2-2
CASSEVGPDSGELFF
>TRBV11-3|TRBJ2-5
CASSLGGYQETQYF
>TRBV7-2|TRBJ1-1
CASSLEGAGDTEAFF
>TRBV14|TRBJ2-1
CASSQPGLVWGSYNEQFF
>TRBV27|TRBJ2-7
CASGLGGRAYEQYF
>TRBV11-3|TRBJ2-5
CASSYRLAGGGETQYF
>TRBV6-2/TRBV6-3|TRBJ2-7
CASGPGLTAEQYF
>TRBV30|TRBJ1-1
CAWSQGRGSEAFF
>TRBV30|TRBJ2-1
CAWSVQYKDNEQFF
>TRBV5-5|TRBJ1-3
CASSPGTGPSSGNTIYF
>TRBV15|TRBJ2-1
CATSRDISDGGDEQFF
>TRBV7-2|TRBJ2-7
CASSTGTTTQQYF
>TRBV5-8|TRBJ2-3
CASRGVGRGDTQYF
>TRBV6-5|TRBJ1-2
CASRQDRTPGGYTF
>TRBV4-1|TRBJ2-7
CASSHRREDGSEQYF
>TRBV5-6|TRBJ1-1
CASSLAPTGGRTEAFF
>TRBV18|TRBJ2-3
CASSPGPSTDTQYF
>TRBV11-3|TRBJ2-1
CASSPGTSGNNEQFF
>TRBV7-9|TRBJ2-3
CASSSFDLAASTDTQYF